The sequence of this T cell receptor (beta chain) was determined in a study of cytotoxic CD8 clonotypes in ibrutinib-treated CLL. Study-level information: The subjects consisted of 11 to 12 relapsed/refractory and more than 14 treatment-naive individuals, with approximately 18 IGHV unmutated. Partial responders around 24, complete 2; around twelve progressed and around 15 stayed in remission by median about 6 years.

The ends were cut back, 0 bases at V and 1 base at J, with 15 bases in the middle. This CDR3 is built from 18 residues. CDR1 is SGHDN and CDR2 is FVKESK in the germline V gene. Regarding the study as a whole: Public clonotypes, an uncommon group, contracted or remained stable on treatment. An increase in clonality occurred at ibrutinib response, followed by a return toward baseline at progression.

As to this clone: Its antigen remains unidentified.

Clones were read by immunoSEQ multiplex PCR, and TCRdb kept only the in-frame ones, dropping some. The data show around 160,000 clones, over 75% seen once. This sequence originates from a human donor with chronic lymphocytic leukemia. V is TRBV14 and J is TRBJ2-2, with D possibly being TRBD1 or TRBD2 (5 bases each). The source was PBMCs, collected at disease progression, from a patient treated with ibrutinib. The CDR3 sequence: CASSQEGVVRVNTGELFF. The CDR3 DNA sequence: TGTGCCAGCAGCCAAGAGGGAGTCGTCAGGGTGAACACCGGGGAGCTGTTTTTT.